This TCR beta chain was captured by sequencing in a study of T-cell reconstitution after alpha-beta-depleted transplantation in children. Unique molecular identifiers featured in how the TCRbeta library was prepared. One entry per CDR3 protein, called by TCRdb with MiXCR from the PCR reads. Here the sample spans approximately 83,000 distinct CDR3 sequences, 9.5% to 15% being singletons. CDR1 LGHDT and CDR2 YNNKEL come from the germline V gene (reference sequence). Trimming left V 2 bases short and J 3 bases short, with 8 bases between. This CDR3 has 14 residues. This clonotype was observed many times.

This sample comprised PBMCs from the stem cell graft donor, obtained from the stem cell graft. The chain uses TRBV3-1 and TRBJ1-3; the D gene is possibly TRBD1 (5 bases). The TCR comes from a human donor who donated a stem cell graft to a child with inherited bone marrow failure. The CDR3: CASSQRGVGNTIYF. The CDR3 DNA reads as TGTGCCAGCAGCCAAAGGGGAGTTGGAAACACCATATATTTT.